The rows below give T cell receptor beta chains drawn from one sample of a study of T cell changes during pregnancy in multiple sclerosis. Method: immunoSEQ multiplex PCR; TCRdb's copy keeps in-frame clones and lacks some. The sample comprises around 30,000 clones, roughly nine tenths of which are singletons, and 5% to 5.5% rests with the top ten. This specimen consisted of CD8+ T cells from peripheral blood mononuclear cells, obtained in the first trimester of pregnancy. These TCRs come from a female donor with multiple sclerosis, enrolled in a pregnancy study. Each CDR3 is given with its conserved first and last residue. The D gene is left open where the match is weak. Clone size is given for some rows only: seen once, a few or many times, or a class if the clone is expanded.

v_call	d_call	clone_size	j_call	cdr3_aa	cdr3_nt
TRBV2	NA	NA	TRBJ2-2	CASIGGGGTGELFF	TGTGCCAGCATCGGAGGGGGCGGCACCGGGGAGCTGTTTTTT
TRBV2	NA	NA	TRBJ1-3	CASRLSSGNTIYF	TGTGCCAGCAGGCTGAGCTCTGGAAACACCATATATTTT
TRBV27	TRBD2	NA	TRBJ2-1	CASSLAGVSMGYNEQFF	TGTGCCAGCAGTTTAGCGGGAGTTTCGATGGGTTACAATGAGCAGTTCTTC
TRBV5-1	TRBD1	NA	TRBJ2-3	CASSVGQGAADTQYF	TGCGCCAGCAGCGTGGGACAGGGGGCCGCAGATACGCAGTATTTT
TRBV6-4	TRBD1	NA	TRBJ1-2	CASSPHKGQEPYGYTF	TGTGCCAGCAGTCCACATAAGGGACAGGAACCCTATGGCTACACCTTC
TRBV7-9	TRBD2	NA	TRBJ2-1	CASSLGLAGGTYNEQFF	TGTGCCAGCAGCTTAGGTCTAGCGGGAGGGACATACAATGAGCAGTTCTTC
TRBV13	NA	few	TRBJ2-1	CAISDNEQFF	TGTGCCATCTCAGATAATGAGCAGTTCTTC
TRBV6-5	TRBD1	NA	TRBJ2-5	CASSLWTGAETQYF	TGTGCCAGCAGTCTATGGACAGGGGCGGAGACCCAGTACTTC
TRBV10-3	NA	NA	TRBJ2-7	CAIKAETYEQYF	TGTGCCATCAAGGCGGAAACCTACGAGCAGTACTTC
TRBV29-1	TRBD1	NA	TRBJ1-2	CSVDGTGYGYTF	TGCAGCGTTGATGGGACAGGGTATGGCTACACCTTC
TRBV4-3	TRBD1	NA	TRBJ2-3	CASSQTSSDRFLDTQYF	TGCGCCAGCAGCCAAACTAGTTCGGACAGGTTTTTAGATACGCAGTATTTT
TRBV18	NA	NA	TRBJ2-1	CASSPPSGYEQFF	TGTGCCAGCTCACCACCGTCCGGGTATGAGCAGTTCTTC
TRBV7-6	NA	NA	TRBJ2-7	CASSFLSYEQYF	TGTGCCAGCAGCTTCCTCAGCTACGAGCAGTACTTC
TRBV4-1	NA	NA	TRBJ2-7	CASSQVLGEDYEQYF	TGCGCCAGCAGCCAAGTATTGGGGGAGGACTACGAGCAGTACTTC
TRBV19	TRBD1	NA	TRBJ1-1	CASSLQGAETEAFF	TGTGCCAGTAGTCTACAGGGGGCAGAGACTGAAGCTTTCTTT
TRBV11-2	NA	NA	TRBJ2-7	CASSLGIGGEQYF	TGTGCCAGCAGCTTAGGGATCGGGGGCGAGCAGTACTTC
TRBV6-1	TRBD1	NA	TRBJ2-5	CASRTGGAETQYF	TGTGCCAGCAGAACAGGGGGCGCGGAGACCCAGTACTTC
TRBV6-5	NA	NA	TRBJ1-1	CASSYFDRNTEAFF	TGTGCCAGCAGTTATTTCGACAGGAACACTGAAGCTTTCTTT
TRBV5-4	NA	NA	TRBJ2-3	CASSSTGNTQYF	TGTGCCAGCAGCTCGACTGGCAATACGCAGTATTTT
TRBV6-1	NA	NA	TRBJ1-2	CASSDRGLSSYGYTF	TGTGCCAGCAGTGATCGGGGACTCTCTTCCTATGGCTACACCTTC
TRBV27	TRBD2	NA	TRBJ2-1	CASRLTGARTSGIVF	TGTGCCAGCAGATTGACAGGGGCACGGACTAGCGGGATCGTCTTC
TRBV19	NA	NA	TRBJ1-2	CASISGVVGYTF	TGTGCCAGTATCTCAGGGGTGGTTGGCTACACCTTC
TRBV7-9	TRBD2	NA	TRBJ2-6	CASSHGGTSGANVLTF	TGTGCCAGCTCACACGGGGGGACCTCTGGGGCCAACGTCCTGACTTTC
TRBV9	NA	NA	TRBJ2-5	CASSSQGQETQYF	TGTGCCAGCAGCTCCCAGGGTCAAGAGACCCAGTACTTC
TRBV4-2	TRBD2	few	TRBJ2-6	CASSQEGGSGANVLTF	TGTGCCAGCAGCCAAGAGGGGGGGAGTGGGGCCAACGTCCTGACTTTC
TRBV6-1	TRBD2	NA	TRBJ2-5	CASSELAGGQETQYF	TGTGCCAGCAGTGAACTAGCGGGAGGTCAAGAGACCCAGTACTTC
TRBV30	TRBD1	once	TRBJ1-4	CAWSVRKGAYEKLFF	TGTGCCTGGAGTGTACGGAAGGGGGCCTATGAAAAACTGTTTTTT
TRBV28	NA	NA	TRBJ1-1	CASSLQVYTEAFF	TGTGCCAGCAGTTTACAGGTGTACACTGAAGCTTTCTTT
TRBV6-5	TRBD2	NA	TRBJ2-2	CASSYLGRPNTGELFF	TGTGCCAGCAGTTACCTCGGGAGGCCGAACACCGGGGAGCTGTTTTTT
TRBV27	TRBD1	NA	TRBJ2-7	CASSIAGTGVRYEQYF	TGTGCCAGCAGCATTGCCGGGACAGGGGTTCGCTACGAGCAGTACTTC
TRBV27	NA	NA	TRBJ2-3	CASSLLEGRADTQYF	TGTGCCAGCAGTTTATTGGAGGGGAGAGCAGATACGCAGTATTTT
TRBV7-6	NA	NA	TRBJ2-3	CASSLSPGTSSTDTQYF	TGTGCCAGCAGCTTATCCCCGGGAACTAGTAGCACAGATACGCAGTATTTT
TRBV7-3	NA	NA	TRBJ2-7	CASSFSGGSYEQYF	TGTGCCAGCAGCTTTTCAGGGGGGAGCTACGAGCAGTACTTC
TRBV9	NA	NA	TRBJ2-7	CASSLGLATYEQYF	TGTGCCAGCAGCCTTGGACTTGCCACCTACGAGCAGTACTTC
TRBV6-4	NA	NA	TRBJ1-1	CASSVRSGLNTEAFF	TGTGCCAGCAGTGTTCGCTCGGGACTTAACACTGAAGCTTTCTTT
TRBV13	TRBD2	NA	TRBJ2-2	CASSSPGLAGGPVGTGELFF	TGTGCCAGCAGCTCGCCGGGACTAGCGGGAGGGCCTGTGGGAACCGGGGAGCTGTTTTTT
TRBV30	TRBD2	NA	TRBJ2-3	CAWSPEREGPEDTQYF	TGTGCCTGGAGTCCGGAGCGGGAGGGCCCAGAAGATACGCAGTATTTT
TRBV27	NA	NA	TRBJ1-2	CASSLGGNYGYTF	TGTGCCAGCAGTTTGGGAGGGAACTATGGCTACACCTTC
TRBV28	TRBD1	NA	TRBJ1-5	CASTPRTGGISNQPQHF	TGTGCCAGCACCCCCCGGACAGGGGGCATTAGCAATCAGCCCCAGCATTTT
TRBV6-4	TRBD1	NA	TRBJ2-1	CASSETPTGAYNEQFF	TGTGCCAGCAGTGAGACACCGACAGGGGCCTACAATGAGCAGTTCTTC
TRBV5-6	TRBD2	NA	TRBJ2-1	CASSLLLAAGANEQFF	TGTGCCAGCAGCTTATTACTAGCGGCAGGAGCCAATGAGCAGTTCTTC
TRBV9	NA	NA	TRBJ2-1	CASSVVGGRNLYEQFF	TGTGCCAGCAGCGTAGTGGGTGGGAGGAACCTATATGAGCAGTTCTTC
TRBV5-1	NA	NA	TRBJ1-1	CASRYQGSMNTEAFF	TGCGCCAGCCGATACCAGGGGTCCATGAACACTGAAGCTTTCTTT
TRBV4-1	TRBD2	NA	TRBJ2-3	CASSQGGVLAGAPRIQYF	TGCGCCAGCAGCCAAGGAGGAGTCCTAGCGGGAGCCCCCAGGATACAGTATTTT
TRBV6-4	TRBD2	NA	TRBJ2-7	CASSVHSGRELWEQYF	TGTGCCAGCAGTGTCCATTCAGGGCGGGAGCTGTGGGAGCAGTACTTC
TRBV19	NA	NA	TRBJ2-3	CASSQQGDTQYF	TGTGCCAGTAGCCAACAGGGAGATACGCAGTATTTT
TRBV19	NA	NA	TRBJ1-1	CASSWGRGNTEAFF	TGTGCCAGTAGTTGGGGCCGTGGGAACACTGAAGCTTTCTTT
TRBV28	TRBD1	NA	TRBJ1-4	CASSFIRGDRGPNEKLFF	TGTGCCAGCAGTTTTATTAGGGGGGACAGGGGACCCAATGAAAAACTGTTTTTT
TRBV4-3	NA	NA	TRBJ2-1	CASSQDIGRVWEQFF	TGCGCCAGCAGCCAAGATATTGGTCGGGTTTGGGAGCAGTTCTTC
TRBV5-5	NA	NA	TRBJ1-5	CASSLGGVQPQHF	TGTGCCAGCAGCTTAGGAGGGGTACAGCCCCAGCATTTT
TRBV4-1	NA	once	TRBJ1-5	CASSQFLSNQPQHF	TGCGCCAGCAGCCAATTCCTTAGCAATCAGCCCCAGCATTTT
TRBV5-5	NA	NA	TRBJ2-7	CASSGGASYEQYF	TGTGCCAGCAGCGGGGGCGCCTCCTACGAGCAGTACTTC